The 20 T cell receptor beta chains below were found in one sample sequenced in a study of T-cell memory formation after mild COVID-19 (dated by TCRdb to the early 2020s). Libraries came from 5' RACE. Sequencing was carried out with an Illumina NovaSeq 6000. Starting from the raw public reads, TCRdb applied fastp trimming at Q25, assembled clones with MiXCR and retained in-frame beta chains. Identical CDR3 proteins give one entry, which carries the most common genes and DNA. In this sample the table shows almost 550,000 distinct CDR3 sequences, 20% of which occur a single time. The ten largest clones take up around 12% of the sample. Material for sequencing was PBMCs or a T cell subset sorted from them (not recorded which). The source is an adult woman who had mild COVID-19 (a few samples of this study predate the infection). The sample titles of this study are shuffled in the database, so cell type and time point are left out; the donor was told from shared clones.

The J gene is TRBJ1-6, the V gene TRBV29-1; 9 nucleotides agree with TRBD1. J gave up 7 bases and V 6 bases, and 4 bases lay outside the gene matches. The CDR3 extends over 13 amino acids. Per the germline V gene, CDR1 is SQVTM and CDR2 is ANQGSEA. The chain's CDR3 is CSVGTGSNSPLHF. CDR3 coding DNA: TGCAGCGTCGGGACAGGGTCGAATTCACCCCTCCACTTT.

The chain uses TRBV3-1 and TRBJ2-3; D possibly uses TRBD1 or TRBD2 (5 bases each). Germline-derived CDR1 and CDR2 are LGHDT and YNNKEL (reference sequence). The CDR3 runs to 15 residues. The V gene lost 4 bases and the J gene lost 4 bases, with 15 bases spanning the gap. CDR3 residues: CASSPAGTPPDTQYF. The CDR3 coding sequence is TGTGCCAGCAGCCCCGCCGGGACCCCGCCAGATACGCAGTATTTT.

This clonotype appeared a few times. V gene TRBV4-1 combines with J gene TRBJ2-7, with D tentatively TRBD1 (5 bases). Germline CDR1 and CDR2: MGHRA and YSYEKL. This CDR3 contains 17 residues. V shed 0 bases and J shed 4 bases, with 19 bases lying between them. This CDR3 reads CASSQEPLSGYVYEQYF. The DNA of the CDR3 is TGCGCCAGCAGCCAAGAGCCCCTCTCAGGGTACGTTTACGAGCAGTACTTC.

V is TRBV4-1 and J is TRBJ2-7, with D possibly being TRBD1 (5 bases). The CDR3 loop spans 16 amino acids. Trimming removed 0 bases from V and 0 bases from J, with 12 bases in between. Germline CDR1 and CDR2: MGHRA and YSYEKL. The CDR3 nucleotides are TGCGCCAGCAGCCAAGATGTACGCAGGGCCTCCTACGAGCAGTACTTC. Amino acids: CASSQDVRRASYEQYF.

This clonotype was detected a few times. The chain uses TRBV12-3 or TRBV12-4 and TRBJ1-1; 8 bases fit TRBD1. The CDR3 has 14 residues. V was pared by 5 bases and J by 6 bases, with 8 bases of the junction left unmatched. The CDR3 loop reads CASSNSGGTPEAFF. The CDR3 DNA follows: TGTGCCAGCAGTAATTCAGGGGGCACCCCTGAAGCTTTCTTT.

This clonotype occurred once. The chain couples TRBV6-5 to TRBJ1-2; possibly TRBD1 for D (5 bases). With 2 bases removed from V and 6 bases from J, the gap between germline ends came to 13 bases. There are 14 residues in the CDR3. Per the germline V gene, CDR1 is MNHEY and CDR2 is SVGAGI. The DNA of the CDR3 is TGTGCCAGCAGTTACCAGGCGTTCAGGGATGGCTACACCTTC. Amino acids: CASSYQAFRDGYTF.

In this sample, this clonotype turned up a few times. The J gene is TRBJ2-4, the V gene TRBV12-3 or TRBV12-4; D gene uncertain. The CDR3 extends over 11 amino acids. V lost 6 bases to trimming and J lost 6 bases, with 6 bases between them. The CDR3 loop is CASSPRNIQYF. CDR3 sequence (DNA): TGTGCCAGCAGCCCTCGAAACATTCAGTACTTC.

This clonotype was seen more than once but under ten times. The CDR3 nucleotides are TGTGCCAGCAGAGAAACTAGCGGGGGGGCCGAAAACATTCAGTACTTC. This gives the protein CASRETSGGAENIQYF. The rearrangement links TRBV6-6 to TRBJ2-4; 13 bases line up with TRBD2. CDR3 length: 16 amino acids. V lost 6 bases to trimming and J lost 5 bases; unmatched junction nucleotides: 7. Germline lookup yields CDR1 MNHNY and CDR2 SVGAGI (reference sequence).

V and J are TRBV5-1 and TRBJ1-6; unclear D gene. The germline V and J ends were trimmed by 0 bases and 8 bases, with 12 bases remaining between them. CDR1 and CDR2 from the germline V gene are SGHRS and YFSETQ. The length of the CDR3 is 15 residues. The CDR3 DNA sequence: TGCGCCAGCAGCTTGGTTCCAGCAGGTGATTCACCCCTCCACTTT. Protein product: CASSLVPAGDSPLHF.

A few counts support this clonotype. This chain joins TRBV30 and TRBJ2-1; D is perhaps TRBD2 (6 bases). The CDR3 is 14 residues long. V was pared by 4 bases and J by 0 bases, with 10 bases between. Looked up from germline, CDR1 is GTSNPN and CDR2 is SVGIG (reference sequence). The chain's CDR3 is CAWMRGASYNEQFF. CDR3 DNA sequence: TGTGCCTGGATGCGGGGCGCCTCCTACAATGAGCAGTTCTTC.

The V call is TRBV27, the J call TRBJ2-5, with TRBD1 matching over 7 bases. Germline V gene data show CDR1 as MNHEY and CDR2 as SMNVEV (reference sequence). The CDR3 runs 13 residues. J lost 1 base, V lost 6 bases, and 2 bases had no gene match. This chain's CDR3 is CASRGTAQETQYF. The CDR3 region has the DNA TGTGCCAGCAGGGGGACAGCCCAAGAGACCCAGTACTTC.

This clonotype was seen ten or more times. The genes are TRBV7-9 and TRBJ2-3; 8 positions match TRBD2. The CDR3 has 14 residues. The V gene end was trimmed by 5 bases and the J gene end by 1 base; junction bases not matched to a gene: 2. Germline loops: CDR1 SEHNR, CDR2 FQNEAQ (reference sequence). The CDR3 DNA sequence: TGTGCCAGCAGCCGGGGGGGGGGCACAGATACGCAGTATTTT. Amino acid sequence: CASSRGGGTDTQYF.

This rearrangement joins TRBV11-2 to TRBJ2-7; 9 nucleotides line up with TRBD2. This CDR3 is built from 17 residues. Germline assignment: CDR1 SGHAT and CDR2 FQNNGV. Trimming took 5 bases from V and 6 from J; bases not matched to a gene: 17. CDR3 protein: CASSEHSGSSWALEQYF. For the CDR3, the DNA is TGTGCCAGCAGCGAACATAGCGGGAGTTCGTGGGCTCTCGAGCAGTACTTC.

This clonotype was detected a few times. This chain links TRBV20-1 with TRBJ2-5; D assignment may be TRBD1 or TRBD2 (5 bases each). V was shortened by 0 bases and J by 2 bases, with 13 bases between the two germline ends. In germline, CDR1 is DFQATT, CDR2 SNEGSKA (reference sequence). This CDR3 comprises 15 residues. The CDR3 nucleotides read TGCAGTGCTAGAGAATCGAGGGGCGGGCAAGAGACCCAGTACTTC. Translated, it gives CSARESRGGQETQYF.

The CDR3 DNA sequence: TGTGCCAGCAGGAACCCGCTAAGGGACATGAGGGCCGGGGCCAACGTCCTGACTTTC. Its protein product is CASRNPLRDMRAGANVLTF. The V gene is TRBV7-9, the J gene TRBJ2-6; possibly TRBD1 for D (6 bases). V was cut by 6 bases and J by 4 bases, with 25 bases left in between. The V gene's germline CDR1 is SEHNR and CDR2 FQNEAQ (reference sequence). The CDR3 runs 19 residues.

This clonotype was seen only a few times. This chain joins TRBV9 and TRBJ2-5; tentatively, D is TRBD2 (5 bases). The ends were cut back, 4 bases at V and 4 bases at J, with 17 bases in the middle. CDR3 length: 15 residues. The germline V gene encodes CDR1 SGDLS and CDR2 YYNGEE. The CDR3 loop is CASSPEGREGETQYF. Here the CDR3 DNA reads TGTGCCAGCAGCCCAGAAGGACGCGAGGGAGAGACCCAGTACTTC.

CDR3 amino acids: CASSEGSVGNEQFF. The CDR3 DNA reads TGTGCCAGCAGTGAGGGTAGCGTAGGCAATGAGCAGTTCTTC. The chain is built from TRBV6-4 and TRBJ2-1; D is perhaps TRBD2 (5 bases). This CDR3 is built from 14 residues. Deletions cut 3 bases from V and 6 bases from J, with 12 bases between. Germline V gene data show CDR1 as MRHNA and CDR2 as SNTAGT.

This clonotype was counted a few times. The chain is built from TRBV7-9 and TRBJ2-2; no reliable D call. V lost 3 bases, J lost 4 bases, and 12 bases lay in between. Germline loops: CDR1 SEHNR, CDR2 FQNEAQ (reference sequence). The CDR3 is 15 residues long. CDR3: CASSFSRGITGELFF. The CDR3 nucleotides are TGTGCCAGCAGCTTTTCAAGAGGAATCACCGGGGAGCTGTTTTTT.

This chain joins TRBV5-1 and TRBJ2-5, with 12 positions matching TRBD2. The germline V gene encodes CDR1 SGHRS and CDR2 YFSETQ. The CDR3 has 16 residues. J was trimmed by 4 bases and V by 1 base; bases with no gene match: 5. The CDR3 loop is CASSLIPTSGGETQYF. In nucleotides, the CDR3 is TGCGCCAGCAGCTTGATCCCGACTAGCGGGGGAGAGACCCAGTACTTC.

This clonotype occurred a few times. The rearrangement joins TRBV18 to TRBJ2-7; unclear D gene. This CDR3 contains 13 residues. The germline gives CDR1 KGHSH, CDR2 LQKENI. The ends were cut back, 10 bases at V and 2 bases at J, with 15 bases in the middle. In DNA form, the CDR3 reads TGTGCCACCTCCGTGGCGGCAGCCTACGAGCAGTACTTC. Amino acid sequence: CATSVAAAYEQYF. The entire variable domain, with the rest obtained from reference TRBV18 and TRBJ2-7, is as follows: NAGVMQNPRHLVRRRGQEARLRCSPMKGHSHVYWYRQLPEEGLKFMVYLQKENIIDESGMPKERFSAEFPKEGPSILRIQQVVRGDSAAYFCATSVAAAYEQYFGPGTRLTVT.